This T cell receptor beta chain was sequenced in a study of Graves' ophthalmopathy and Graves' hyperthyroidism. The CDR3 covers 15 residues. Germline trimming cut 3 bases from V and 6 bases from J; bases unmatched to any gene: 11. The germline V gene has CDR1 DFQATT and CDR2 SNEGSKA (reference sequence). General study findings and limits: In blood appeared most of the expanded thyroid clonotypes whose frequency exceeded 0.001.

TCR beta CDR3 regions were amplified from RNA transcripts. The library came from an HTBI-primed first-round RT-PCR and a second-round multiplex PCR. Via MiXCR, TCRdb re-called the multiplex PCR reads, giving one row per CDR3 protein. The profile covers roughly 300,000 distinct CDR3 sequences, with about 17% appearing a single time and 9% to 15% taken by the ten largest. This clonotype was seen ten or more times. Antigen unknown. Moderate-to-severe activity, with CAS ≥3, NOSPECS ≥4 and duration under 3 months, characterized the donors with ophthalmopathy. The chain carries TRBV20-1 and TRBJ1-2; 9 positions agree with TRBD1. This TCR came from an adult man with Graves' ophthalmopathy. The specimen was peripheral blood. CDR3 residues: CSASLFTGTGNGYTF. The CDR3 DNA is TGCAGTGCTAGCCTCTTCACCGGGACAGGGAATGGCTACACCTTC.